Included here is one TCR beta chain sequence, with context. Its matching antigen is unknown. Sample-barcoded 5' priming and a J-beta primer mix drove a second PCR of about 6 to 12 cycles. Using its own MiXCR run on the 5' RACE reads, TCRdb lists one record per CDR3 protein. The sample has over 1,500,000 distinct CDR3 sequences; 49% are singletons. The data belong to a study of blood T cells in healthy people across ages. Findings and limits, study-wide: The CMV status of each donor remained undetermined, and this could have confounded shifts in expanded clonotypes.

Per germline, CDR1 SGHDN and CDR2 FVKESK. The CDR3 contains 13 residues. The receptor comes from a woman aged 40 to 50 in good health. The sample taken for sequencing was blood. This rearrangement joins TRBV14 to TRBJ2-5; 8 positions agree with TRBD1. The J call may not be correct, given that the DNA end is closer to TRBJ2-7. The CDR3 reads CASSHTGGNEQYF. The DNA of the CDR3 is TGTGCCAGCAGCCATACAGGGGGAAACGAGCAGTACTTC.